This T cell receptor beta chain comes out of a study of T cell repertoires in cytomegalovirus infection. At the level of the study: Through public TCR beta signatures, both CMV infection and matching HLA type were indicated. Study-level points and caveats: CMV-specific HLA-C-restricted TCR beta clonotypes dominated the ex vivo response. Cumulated frequencies of public TCR beta families served to identify carriers of CMV plus the relevant HLA.

V gave up 3 bases and J gave up 10 bases, with 13 bases separating them. This CDR3 contains 14 residues. Per germline, CDR1 MGHRA and CDR2 YSYEKL. With regard to this clonotype: No antigen is known for it.

TCRdb reanalysed the reads using MiXCR and keeps one entry per CDR3 protein. The sample comprises around 100,000 distinct CDR3 sequences, around 10% of which are singletons, and approximately 33% rests with the top ten. The sequencing input was PBMCs, sequenced either directly or after in vitro stimulation (not recorded which). The TCR sequence derives from a human donor in good health (CMV status not recorded). Some clones in this sample may be carry-over from other donors' samples. The chain couples TRBV4-1 to TRBJ1-6; no firm D call. Here the CDR3 DNA reads TGCGCCAGCAGCCATGCTTCAGGTGGCTCACCCCTCCACTTT. This encodes CASSHASGGSPLHF.